The text below deals with one T cell receptor (beta chain). CDR1 is LGHNT and CDR2 is FRNRAP in the germline V gene. V dropped 1 base and J dropped 7 bases, with 11 bases sitting between them. The CDR3 totals 14 residues. The assay was immunoSEQ multiplex PCR, and TCRdb's table has in-frame clones only and misses some. The sample consists of about 140,000 clones, more than 80% of them appearing once. These data are taken from a study of T cell responses to AZD1222 COVID-19 vaccine. This sequence was found in an adult in good health. The genes are TRBV12-5 and TRBJ2-1; D may be TRBD1 (6 bases). Sequenced material: peripheral blood, taken on day 0 of AZD1222 vaccination. CDR3 nucleotide sequence: TGTGCTAGTGGTTTGGGACAGGCGTGGAATGAGCAGTTCTTC. Its protein product is CASGLGQAWNEQFF.